The 18 T cell receptor beta chains below all came from one sample that was sequenced in a study of blood T cell repertoires in COVID-19 (TCRdb year 2020). Libraries were made using the immunoSEQ multiplex PCR assay. As stored in TCRdb, this immuneACCESS dataset retains in-frame rearrangements with V and J assigned. A fraction of the clones does not appear; measured against another copy, unresolved V genes explain less than half of the discrepancy, and the remainder lacks a known reason. The sample contains more than 60,000 clones, roughly four fifths of them found a single time. In total, the top ten clones hold roughly 41% of the sample. Sequenced: peripheral blood. Receptor source: a human donor in a cohort sampled during active COVID-19.

V is TRBV9 and J is TRBJ2-7, with D possibly being TRBD1 (6 bases). This CDR3 is built from 13 residues. From germline, CDR1 is SGDLS and CDR2 YYNGEE. Trimming cost V 4 bases and J 4 bases, with 12 bases left between them. Here the CDR3 DNA reads TGTGCCAGCAGCCCAGGACAGACGTACGAGCAGTACTTC. Its translation is CASSPGQTYEQYF.

As for this clone: This sample also contains other DNA sequences that code for the same CDR3. The chain joins TRBV18 to TRBJ1-2; weak D call: TRBD1 (6 bases). This CDR3 is built from 15 residues. V was trimmed by 6 bases and J by 4 bases, leaving 18 bases between them. Per the germline V gene, CDR1 is KGHSH and CDR2 is LQKENI. The chain's CDR3 is CASSPPPGGAYGYTF. DNA for the CDR3: TGTGCCAGCTCTCCCCCCCCCGGGGGGGCCTATGGCTACACCTTC.

V and J are TRBV6-2 or TRBV6-3 and TRBJ2-5; 8 bases map to TRBD2. CDR3 size: 15 residues. V was clipped by 0 bases and J by 5 bases; unmatched bases: 5. CDR1 is MNHEY, CDR2 SVGEGT, per germline. CDR3 in DNA: TGTGCCAGCAGTTACTCGACGGGGGGGCTCGAGACCCAGTACTTC. Translation gives CASSYSTGGLETQYF.

The V gene is TRBV4-3, the J gene TRBJ2-5; no clear D gene. Trimming stripped 0 bases from V and 5 bases from J, with 7 bases between. Germline loops: CDR1 LGHNA, CDR2 YSLEER. CDR3 size: 13 residues. CDR3 nucleotides: TGCGCCAGCAGCCAAGATCGCGGCGAGACCCAGTACTTC. It yields the protein CASSQDRGETQYF.

As to this clone: This sample also contains other DNA sequences that code for the same CDR3. The chain carries TRBV10-3 and TRBJ2-7; a possible D gene is TRBD1 (5 bases). CDR3 length: 11 amino acids. Trimming took 4 bases from V and 5 from J, leaving 6 bases between them. Germline V lookup: CDR1 ENHRY, CDR2 SYGVKD. For the CDR3, the DNA is TGTGCCATCAGTGCCAGGGACGAGCAGTACTTC. Translated: CAISARDEQYF.

The V gene is TRBV7-8, the J gene TRBJ2-5, with 12 nucleotides matching TRBD2. The length of the CDR3 is 17 residues. The V gene end was trimmed by 5 bases and the J gene end by 4 bases; junction bases not matched to a gene: 11. Germline loops: CDR1 SGHVS, CDR2 FQNEAQ. The CDR3: CASSPVTSGGLGETQYF. The CDR3 bases are TGTGCCAGCAGCCCAGTGACTAGCGGGGGCCTGGGAGAGACCCAGTACTTC.

The chain is built from TRBV11-3 and TRBJ2-3; 8 nucleotides line up with TRBD2. V trimming: 5 bases; J trimming: 3 bases; junction bases outside the gene matches: 7. The germline gives CDR1 SGHNT, CDR2 YENEEA. The CDR3 is 15 residues long. The CDR3: CASSRGRGGTDTQYF. The DNA of the CDR3 is TGTGCCAGCAGCCGGGGCCGGGGGGGAACAGATACGCAGTATTTT. Variable domain in full (rest from reference TRBV11-3 and TRBJ2-3): EAGVVQSPRYKIIEKKQPVAFWCNPISGHNTLYWYLQNLGQGPELLIRYENEEAVDDSQLPKDRFSAERLKGVDSTLKIQPAELGDSAVYLCASSRGRGGTDTQYFGPGTRLTVL.

A single count supports this clone. This rearrangement joins TRBV6-5 to TRBJ1-2; D might be TRBD1 (5 bases). Trimming took 4 bases from V and 5 from J, leaving 17 bases between them. This CDR3 is 15 amino acids long. CDR1 is MNHEY, CDR2 SVGAGI, per germline. The CDR3 loop reads CASSSSWAGIYGYTF. The CDR3, as DNA: TGTGCCAGCAGTTCCTCTTGGGCAGGGATTTATGGCTACACCTTC.

The chain is built from TRBV19 and TRBJ2-2, with 8 bases lining up with TRBD1. CDR3 length: 15 amino acids. The germline V gene has CDR1 LNHDA and CDR2 SQIVND (reference sequence). V gave up 6 bases and J gave up 4 bases; unmatched junction bases: 7. CDR3 sequence (DNA): TGTGCCAGTAGACTGGACAGGGTGGGCACCGGGGAGCTGTTTTTT. Protein: CASRLDRVGTGELFF.

The rearrangement uses TRBV9 and TRBJ1-4; no firm D call. Trimming took 2 bases from V and 8 from J, leaving 19 bases between them. CDR1 is SGDLS, CDR2 YYNGEE, per germline. The CDR3 sequence is 16 residues long. As DNA, the CDR3 is TGTGCCAGCAGCGTTGGAAGTCGGGCGGGCCAAGAAAAACTGTTTTTT. Its translation is CASSVGSRAGQEKLFF.

V usage is TRBV19 and J usage is TRBJ2-2, with a weak D call TRBD2 (6 bases). The V end lost 7 bases, the J end lost 4 bases, and 10 bases lay between the germline ends. This CDR3 region has 13 residues. Per the germline V gene, CDR1 is LNHDA and CDR2 is SQIVND (reference sequence). CDR3: CASNPSATGELFF. In DNA form, the CDR3 reads TGTGCCAGTAACCCTAGCGCCACCGGGGAGCTGTTTTTT.

J is TRBJ1-4 and V is TRBV30, with a tentative D call TRBD1 (6 bases). This CDR3 has 13 residues. Between the trimmed V and J ends, which lost 7 bases and 0 bases, there was a span of 9 bases. Germline V CDR1 and CDR2: GTSNPN, SVGIG (reference sequence). CDR3 in amino acids: CASNRATNEKLFF. As DNA, the CDR3 is TGTGCCTCTAACAGGGCAACTAATGAAAAACTGTTTTTT.

The V gene is TRBV7-2, the J gene TRBJ2-1; 8 bases match TRBD2. Germline CDR1 SGHTA, CDR2 FQGNSA. The V and J ends lost 4 bases and 8 bases, in that order; junction bases with no gene match: 7. CDR3 length: 14 amino acids. CDR3 amino acids: CASSYRGGRHEQFF. The CDR3 nucleotides are TGTGCCAGCAGCTATCGGGGGGGCCGGCATGAGCAGTTCTTC. The full variable domain, its missing parts supplied by reference TRBV7-2 and TRBJ2-1, is GAGVSQSPSNKVTEKGKDVELRCDPISGHTALYWYRQSLGQGLEFLIYFQGNSAPDKSGLPSDRFSAERTGGSVSTLTIQRTQQEDSAVYLCASSYRGGRHEQFFGPGTRLTVL.

V usage is TRBV28 and J usage is TRBJ1-2, with TRBD1 as a possible D gene (5 bases). The germline V gene encodes CDR1 MDHEN and CDR2 SYDVKM. Trimming took off 8 bases at V and 4 bases at J, with 20 bases between the two ends. The CDR3 runs 15 residues. As DNA, the CDR3 is TGTGCCAGCGGCTATAGAAGGGGTGGCGGCTATGGCTACACCTTC. It translates to CASGYRRGGGYGYTF.

This chain connects TRBV21-1 to TRBJ1-5; the table's D gene call, TRBD1, was not cross checked with the DNA. TRBV21-1 is reported as a pseudogene. CDR3 size: 15 residues. The CDR3 spells CASSNQGYSNQPQHF. The CDR3 bases are TGTGCCAGCAGCAATCAGGGTTATAGCAATCAGCCCCAGCATTTT.

The gene calls are TRBV5-1 and TRBJ2-1, with unresolved D. Trimming pared 0 bases from V and 3 bases from J, leaving 10 bases between. Germline-derived CDR1 and CDR2 are SGHRS and YFSETQ. This CDR3 is built from 15 residues. As DNA, the CDR3 is TGCGCCAGCAGCTTGGCCCCGGGTGACTACAATGAGCAGTTCTTC. Its protein is CASSLAPGDYNEQFF.

V is TRBV5-6 and J is TRBJ1-1; no firm D call. The germline gives CDR1 SGHDT, CDR2 YYEEEE. Between the trimmed V and J ends, which lost 1 base and 10 bases, there was a span of 17 bases. This CDR3 has 14 amino acids. CDR3 nucleotide sequence: TGTGCCAGCAGCTTGAGAGGGTCCCGGCTCACAGCTTTCTTT. It encodes CASSLRGSRLTAFF.

The gene calls are TRBV6-1 and TRBJ2-1; 10 bases match TRBD2. Germline CDR1 MNHNS, CDR2 SASEGT. The CDR3 loop spans 17 amino acids. Trimming cost V 2 bases and J 4 bases; bases outside gene matches: 8. This CDR3 is CASSESLAGAVYNEQFF. CDR3 nucleotides: TGTGCCAGCAGTGAATCGCTAGCGGGGGCCGTGTACAATGAGCAGTTCTTC.